This passage covers 28 T cell receptor beta chains from one sample sequenced in a study of T cell changes during pregnancy in multiple sclerosis (dated by TCRdb to between 2018 and 2020). The library came from the immunoSEQ multiplex PCR assay. Imported from immuneACCESS, the table was reduced by TCRdb to in-frame sequences with V and J called. These copies leave out some clones; in studies compared against another copy, an unresolved V gene accounts for under half, and the cause of the remainder is not known. This sample has 45,000 to 55,000 clones in its table, and 80% to 90% of those were observed once. The biggest ten clones account for 1% to 1.5% of the sample. Sequenced here: CD4+ T cells from peripheral blood mononuclear cells, sampled in the second trimester of pregnancy. The receptor source for this set is a female donor with multiple sclerosis, enrolled in a pregnancy study.

The rearrangement uses TRBV11-1 and TRBJ2-7, with 8 bases identical to TRBD2. The germline V gene encodes CDR1 SGHAT and CDR2 FQDESV (reference sequence). This CDR3 is 14 amino acids long. Losses at the gene ends were 0 bases for V and 3 bases for J; bases not matched to a gene: 1. The CDR3 nucleotides read TGTGCCAGCAGCTTAGCGGGGACTAGCTACGAGCAGTACTTC. Translating gives CASSLAGTSYEQYF.

The chain is built from TRBV6-4 and TRBJ2-2, with TRBD2 identical over 10 bases. Germline-derived CDR1 and CDR2 are MRHNA and SNTAGT. The CDR3 consists of 15 residues. Trimming removed 3 bases from V and 6 bases from J; junction bases left unmatched: 4. CDR3 loop: CASSEAAGGPGELFF. CDR3 in DNA: TGTGCCAGCAGTGAAGCAGCGGGAGGGCCCGGGGAGCTGTTTTTT.

This clone was recorded once. The chain carries TRBV7-7 and TRBJ2-1; 8 bases align to TRBD1. The CDR3 has 15 amino acids. Germline loops: CDR1 SSHAT, CDR2 FNYEAQ (reference sequence). Losses at the gene ends were 4 bases for V and 5 bases for J; bases not matched to a gene: 7. CDR3 nucleotide sequence: TGTGCCAGCAGCTCGACCCGGGACAGGAACAATGAGCAGTTCTTC. Translated: CASSSTRDRNNEQFF.

As regards this clone: Other nucleotide sequences in the sample specify the same CDR3. The gene calls are TRBV5-4 and TRBJ2-2; D unresolved. V was clipped by 0 bases and J by 5 bases, with 5 bases between them. The CDR3 length is 13 residues. Germline assignment: CDR1 SGHNT and CDR2 YYREEE (reference sequence). CDR3 loop: CASSLARTGELFF. The DNA for the CDR3 is TGTGCCAGCAGCTTGGCGAGGACCGGGGAGCTGTTTTTT.

The table lists this clone with a count of one. The chain has TRBV14 and TRBJ2-7; D is perhaps TRBD2 (6 bases). The CDR3 length is 15 residues. V lost 1 base and J lost 0, with 10 bases in between. Germline values: CDR1 SGHDN, CDR2 FVKESK. CDR3 DNA sequence: TGTGCCAGCAGCCAAGCGGGAGCGAGCTCCTACGAGCAGTACTTC. This sequence encodes CASSQAGASSYEQYF.

This clone was picked up one time. The rearrangement links TRBV7-8 to TRBJ2-7; TRBD2 might be the D (5 bases). Germline V gene sequence: CDR1 SGHVS, CDR2 FQNEAQ. The CDR3 is 15 residues long. The V gene lost 1 base and the J gene lost 6 bases, with 16 bases spanning the gap. DNA of the CDR3: TGTGCCAGCAGCTTAGGGCAGGCCCTAGCTGGCGAGCAGTACTTC. Translation: CASSLGQALAGEQYF. Together with reference TRBV7-8 and TRBJ2-7, the CDR3 gives the full variable domain: GAGVSQSPRYKVAKRGQDVALRCDPISGHVSLFWYQQALGQGPEFLTYFQNEAQLDKSGLPSDRFFAERPEGSVSTLKIQRTQQEDSAVYLCASSLGQALAGEQYFGPGTRLTVT.

CDR3 residues: CASSQSQSLAVTDTQYF. The CDR3 region has the DNA TGCGCCAGCAGTCAATCCCAATCTCTAGCGGTCACAGATACGCAGTATTTT. The V gene is TRBV23-1, the J gene TRBJ2-3; 7 bases are shared with TRBD2. TRBV23-1 is labeled an ORF, and its function is uncertain. The CDR3 loop spans 17 amino acids. V gave up 0 bases and J gave up 2 bases; unmatched junction bases: 8.

The rearrangement joins TRBV7-7 to TRBJ2-1; 7 bases match TRBD2. This CDR3 is 11 amino acids long. The V segment lost 4 bases and the J segment 14 bases; nucleotides outside the gene matches: 5. The germline CDR1 and CDR2 sequences are SSHAT and FNYEAQ (reference sequence). CDR3 loop: CASSSGLEKFF. CDR3 coding DNA: TGTGCCAGCAGCTCCGGACTAGAAAAGTTCTTC.

The V and J genes are TRBV28 and TRBJ1-2; D is perhaps TRBD1 (6 bases). The CDR3 covers 15 residues. The germline V gene encodes CDR1 MDHEN and CDR2 SYDVKM. The V gene lost 5 bases and the J gene lost 8 bases, with 21 bases spanning the gap. CDR3: CASSKDSLLSGGYTF. CDR3 coding DNA: TGTGCCAGCAGTAAGGACAGCCTCTTAAGCGGCGGCTACACCTTC.

This rearrangement joins TRBV28 to TRBJ2-6, with a possible D match to TRBD2 (6 bases). Germline V lookup: CDR1 MDHEN, CDR2 SYDVKM. This CDR3 region has 18 residues. V shed 5 bases and J shed 0 bases, with 17 bases lying between them. DNA of the CDR3: TGTGCCAGCAGTGGTATGGGGGGACGTTCCTCTGGGGCCAACGTCCTGACTTTC. This sequence encodes CASSGMGGRSSGANVLTF.

The rearrangement joins TRBV11-2 to TRBJ2-1; TRBD1 matches at 9 bases. The V and J ends lost 4 bases and 9 bases, in that order; junction bases with no gene match: 13. CDR1 and CDR2 (germline): SGHAT, FQNNGV. The length of the CDR3 is 16 residues. CDR3 in DNA: TGTGCCAGCAGCTCCCTCCGGGGACAGGGTTGGAGTGAGCAGTTCTTC. Encoded protein: CASSSLRGQGWSEQFF.

This clone was seen a handful of times. The genes are TRBV25-1 and TRBJ1-1; D is possibly TRBD1 (5 bases). V gave up 7 bases and J gave up 7 bases, with 13 bases separating them. The CDR3 loop spans 12 amino acids. The germline V gene encodes CDR1 MGHDK and CDR2 SYGVNS. The CDR3 bases are TGTGCCAGCACCAGTGGGGGGATTGAAGCTTTCTTT. This translates into CASTSGGIEAFF.

V gene TRBV9 combines with J gene TRBJ2-1; 9 nucleotides align to TRBD2. Germline V lookup: CDR1 SGDLS, CDR2 YYNGEE. The CDR3 contains 16 residues. After removal of 0 bases from V and 8 bases from J, the junction contained 9 bases not matched to a gene. The CDR3 nucleotides read TGTGCCAGCAGCGTAGGAGCAGCGGGAGGCTTATATGAGCAGTTCTTC. Translated: CASSVGAAGGLYEQFF.

The rearrangement links TRBV5-4 to TRBJ2-5; 13 nucleotides match TRBD2. With V trimmed by 2 bases and J by 5 bases, 6 bases remained unmatched. The CDR3 has 16 amino acids. CDR1 is SGHNT and CDR2 is YYREEE in the germline V gene (reference sequence). CDR3 protein: CASSFGLAGDRETQYF. The DNA of the CDR3 is TGTGCCAGCAGCTTCGGACTAGCGGGAGATCGGGAGACCCAGTACTTC.

This clone has just a few counts. The chain carries TRBV19 and TRBJ1-1; D unresolved. The CDR3 extends over 14 amino acids. V lost 0 bases, J lost 0 bases, and 5 bases lay in between. The germline V gene encodes CDR1 LNHDA and CDR2 SQIVND (reference sequence). CDR3 loop: CASSIERMNTEAFF. As DNA, the CDR3 is TGTGCCAGTAGTATAGAGAGGATGAACACTGAAGCTTTCTTT. The variable domain in full, with the rest retrieved from reference TRBV19 and TRBJ1-1, is DGGITQSPKYLFRKEGQNVTLSCEQNLNHDAMYWYRQDPGQGLRLIYYSQIVNDFQKGDIAEGYSVSREKKESFPLTVTSAQKNPTAFYLCASSIERMNTEAFFGQGTRLTVV.

The genes are TRBV5-6 and TRBJ2-5, with 7 bases lining up with TRBD2. The CDR3 runs 16 residues. The germline V gene has CDR1 SGHDT and CDR2 YYEEEE. V shed 3 bases and J 5 bases; nucleotides not matched to a gene: 13. DNA for the CDR3: TGTGCCAGCAGCTCATCCATGGTGGGAGGGACGGAGACCCAGTACTTC. It yields the protein CASSSSMVGGTETQYF.

V gene TRBV7-2 combines with J gene TRBJ2-6; TRBD1 aligns across 8 bases. This CDR3 has 18 amino acids. The V gene end was trimmed by 1 base and the J gene end by 0 bases; junction bases not matched to a gene: 5. Germline V CDR1 and CDR2: SGHTA, FQGNSA. The CDR3 coding sequence is TGTGCCAGCAGCTTAGTCGGGACAGGTTTCTCTGGGGCCAACGTCCTGACTTTC. Protein: CASSLVGTGFSGANVLTF.

The chain recombines TRBV6-5 with TRBJ1-1; TRBD1 aligns across 8 bases. This CDR3 region has 14 residues. Germline V gene data show CDR1 as MNHEY and CDR2 as SVGAGI. V shed 7 bases and J 8 bases; nucleotides not matched to a gene: 12. This chain's CDR3 is CASTLLTGVAEAFF. The DNA of the CDR3 is TGTGCCAGCACTCTCCTGACAGGGGTAGCCGAAGCTTTCTTT.

The J gene is TRBJ1-1, the V gene TRBV6-5; the D is unclear. The CDR3 is made up of 13 amino acids. Trimming removed 2 bases at V and 7 bases at J, with 11 bases between. Germline values: CDR1 MNHEY, CDR2 SVGAGI. CDR3 sequence reads: CASSYRRSFEAFF. In DNA, the CDR3 is TGTGCCAGCAGTTACCGGAGGAGCTTTGAAGCTTTCTTT.

The rearrangement links TRBV5-1 to TRBJ1-4, with D possibly TRBD1 on 6 matching bases. In germline, CDR1 is SGHRS, CDR2 YFSETQ. This CDR3 is built from 15 residues. V was cut by 4 bases and J by 3 bases, with 13 bases left in between. The CDR3 sequence: CASSVDSRSNEKLFF. The CDR3 DNA sequence: TGCGCCAGCAGCGTGGACAGTAGGTCTAATGAAAAACTGTTTTTT.

The gene calls are TRBV5-6 and TRBJ2-1, with 15 bases aligning to TRBD2. Looked up from germline, CDR1 is SGHDT and CDR2 is YYEEEE. V shed 3 bases and J 0 bases; nucleotides not matched to a gene: 7. This CDR3 contains 19 residues. The DNA of the CDR3 is TGTGCCAGCAGCTCGACCGGACTAGCGGGAGGGAGCTCCTACAATGAGCAGTTCTTC. It codes for CASSSTGLAGGSSYNEQFF.

This chain connects TRBV5-1 to TRBJ2-2; D may be TRBD1 (5 bases). The CDR3 spans 15 residues. Germline V gene data show CDR1 as SGHRS and CDR2 as YFSETQ. Trimming removed 2 bases at V and 0 bases at J, with 8 bases between. CDR3 sequence: CASSFQQANTGELFF. In DNA, the CDR3 is TGCGCCAGCAGCTTTCAACAGGCGAACACCGGGGAGCTGTTTTTT.

This chain connects TRBV9 to TRBJ2-3, with D hard to call. Deletions cut 0 bases from V and 0 bases from J, with 8 bases between. The CDR3 is made up of 15 amino acids. Germline V gene sequence: CDR1 SGDLS, CDR2 YYNGEE. As DNA, the CDR3 is TGTGCCAGCAGCGTAGGGGTACAGAGCACAGATACGCAGTATTTT. Translation: CASSVGVQSTDTQYF.

The CDR3 region has the DNA TGTGCCAGCAGACCCGGACATCTAATTAGCAATCAGCCCCAGCATTTT. This sequence encodes CASRPGHLISNQPQHF. The chain carries TRBV2 and TRBJ1-5, with a weak D call TRBD1 (5 bases). From germline, CDR1 is SNHLY and CDR2 FYNNEI. CDR3 size: 16 residues. Trimming removed 6 bases at V and 0 bases at J, with 15 bases between.

The chain joins TRBV19 to TRBJ1-2; TRBD1 might be the D (6 bases). Germline CDR1 and CDR2: LNHDA and SQIVND (reference sequence). The CDR3 consists of 13 residues. The ends were cut back, 3 bases at V and 4 bases at J, with 9 bases in the middle. The CDR3 bases are TGTGCCAGTAGTATTAGGGGGACCTATGGCTACACCTTC. It encodes CASSIRGTYGYTF.

This clone is a singleton in its sample. The chain couples TRBV6-6 to TRBJ2-7; TRBD2 aligns across 10 bases. After removal of 5 bases from V and 3 bases from J, the junction contained 7 bases not matched to a gene. The CDR3 is 15 amino acids. The germline V gene has CDR1 MNHNY and CDR2 SVGAGI (reference sequence). CDR3 amino acids: CASSLRAGGSYEQYF. CDR3 nucleotide sequence: TGTGCCAGCAGTCTTAGAGCGGGAGGGAGCTACGAGCAGTACTTC.

This clone has just one count. The chain couples TRBV5-6 to TRBJ2-5; TRBD1 matches at 8 bases. The CDR3 consists of 16 residues. With 0 bases clipped from V and 5 bases from J, the junction kept 9 bases outside the gene matches. The germline V gene has CDR1 SGHDT and CDR2 YYEEEE. CDR3 sequence reads: CASSLVIRGREETQYF. CDR3 DNA: TGTGCCAGCAGCTTGGTAATCAGGGGGCGAGAGGAGACCCAGTACTTC.

Here the CDR3 DNA reads TGTGCCAGTGGGACAGGGGGTTTCTACGAGCAGTACTTC. It translates to CASGTGGFYEQYF. V usage is TRBV28 and J usage is TRBJ2-7; TRBD1 matches at 11 bases. The CDR3 runs 13 residues. Germline V gene lookup returns CDR1 MDHEN and CDR2 SYDVKM. Unmatched junction bases numbered 4, after V lost 9 bases and J lost 3 bases.